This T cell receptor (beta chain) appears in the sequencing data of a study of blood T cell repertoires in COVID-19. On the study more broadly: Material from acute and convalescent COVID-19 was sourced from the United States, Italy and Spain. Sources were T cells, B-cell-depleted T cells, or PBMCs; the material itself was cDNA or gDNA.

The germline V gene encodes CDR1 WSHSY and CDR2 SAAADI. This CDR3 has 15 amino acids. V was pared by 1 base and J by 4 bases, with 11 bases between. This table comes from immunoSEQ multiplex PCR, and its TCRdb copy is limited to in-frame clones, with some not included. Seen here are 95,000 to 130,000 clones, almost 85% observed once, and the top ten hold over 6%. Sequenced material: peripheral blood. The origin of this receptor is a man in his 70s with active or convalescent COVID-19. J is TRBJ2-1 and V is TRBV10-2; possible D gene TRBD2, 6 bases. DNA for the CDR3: TGCGCCAGCAGTGAGTGGGGGGTGGGATACAATGAGCAGTTCTTC. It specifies CASSEWGVGYNEQFF.